This T cell receptor (beta chain) was captured by sequencing in a study of T cell repertoires in cytomegalovirus infection. Study-wide background: The authors used CMV epitopes that were HLA-C-restricted (recently identified) and HLA-B-restricted (well studied). Public TCR beta signatures provided an indication of both CMV infection and a matching HLA type. Broader study findings: HLA-C-restricted TCR beta clonotypes specific for CMV led the ex vivo response. CMV carriers having the relevant HLA were flagged by cumulative public TCR beta family frequency.

MiXCR, applied by TCRdb to the reads, yields one record per CDR3 protein. The data contain some 500,000 distinct CDR3 sequences, about 33% of them singletons. Notes on this clonotype: The antigen is undetermined.

Germline V gene sequence: CDR1 SNHLY, CDR2 FYNNEI. V lost 7 bases and J lost 5, with 14 bases in between. This CDR3 has 13 residues. The V gene is TRBV2, the J gene TRBJ2-5, with D hard to call. The specimen comprised cultured PBMCs, sampled from culture after CMV antigen stimulation. This sequence was found in a human donor in good health (CMV status not recorded). Some clones in this sample may be carry-over from other donors' samples. CDR3 DNA sequence: TGTGCCAGCATGTGGAGCAAGAGGGAGACCCAGTACTTC. Translating gives CASMWSKRETQYF.